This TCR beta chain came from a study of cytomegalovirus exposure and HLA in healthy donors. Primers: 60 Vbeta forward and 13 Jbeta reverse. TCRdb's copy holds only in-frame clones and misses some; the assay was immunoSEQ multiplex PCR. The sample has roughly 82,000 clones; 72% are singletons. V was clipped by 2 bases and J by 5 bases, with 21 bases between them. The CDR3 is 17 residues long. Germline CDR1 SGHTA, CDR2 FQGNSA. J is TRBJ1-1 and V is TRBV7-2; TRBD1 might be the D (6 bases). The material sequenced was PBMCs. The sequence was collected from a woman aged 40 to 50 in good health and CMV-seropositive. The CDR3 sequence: CASSLLPRAGGKTEAFF. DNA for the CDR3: TGTGCCAGCAGCTTATTACCACGAGCTGGGGGCAAGACTGAAGCTTTCTTT.